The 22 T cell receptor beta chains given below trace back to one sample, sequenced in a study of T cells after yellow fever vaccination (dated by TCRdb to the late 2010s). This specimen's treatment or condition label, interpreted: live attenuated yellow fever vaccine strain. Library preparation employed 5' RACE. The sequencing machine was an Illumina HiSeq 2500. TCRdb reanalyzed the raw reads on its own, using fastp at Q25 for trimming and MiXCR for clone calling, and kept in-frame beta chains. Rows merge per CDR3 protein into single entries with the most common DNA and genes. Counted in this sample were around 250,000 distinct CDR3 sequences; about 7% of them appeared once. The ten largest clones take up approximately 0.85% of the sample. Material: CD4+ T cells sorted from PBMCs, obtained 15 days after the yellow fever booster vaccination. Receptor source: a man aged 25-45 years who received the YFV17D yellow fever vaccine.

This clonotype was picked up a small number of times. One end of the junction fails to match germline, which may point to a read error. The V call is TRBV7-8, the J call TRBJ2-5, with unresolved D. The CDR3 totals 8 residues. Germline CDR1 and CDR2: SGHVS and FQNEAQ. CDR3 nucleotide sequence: TGTGCCAGCAGCCCATCCGGTTTC. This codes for CASSPSGF.

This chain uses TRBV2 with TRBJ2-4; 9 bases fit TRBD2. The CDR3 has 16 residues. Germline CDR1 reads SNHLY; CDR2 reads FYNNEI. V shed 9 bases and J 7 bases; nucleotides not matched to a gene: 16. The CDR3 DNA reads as TGTGCCAGTAAGGGGGTTAGCGGGAGTTGGAGGAACATTCAGTACTTC. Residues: CASKGVSGSWRNIQYF.

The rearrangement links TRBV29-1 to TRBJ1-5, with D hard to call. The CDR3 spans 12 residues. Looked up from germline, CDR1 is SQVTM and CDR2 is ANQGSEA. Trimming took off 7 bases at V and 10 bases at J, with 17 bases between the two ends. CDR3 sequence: CSAANLAGPQHF. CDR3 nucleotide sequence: TGCAGCGCAGCAAACCTGGCGGGACCCCAGCATTTT.

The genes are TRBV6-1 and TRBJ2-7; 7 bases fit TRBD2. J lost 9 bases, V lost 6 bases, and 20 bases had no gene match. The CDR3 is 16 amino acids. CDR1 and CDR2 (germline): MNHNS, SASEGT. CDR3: CASSETAGDTRVGQYF. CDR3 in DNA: TGTGCCAGCAGCGAAACCGCGGGAGACACCCGTGTCGGGCAGTACTTC.

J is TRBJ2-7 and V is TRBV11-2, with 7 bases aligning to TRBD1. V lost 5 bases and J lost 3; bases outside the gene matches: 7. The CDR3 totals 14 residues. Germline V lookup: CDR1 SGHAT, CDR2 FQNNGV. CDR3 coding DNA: TGTGCCAGCAGCAACACAGGGGTGGGCTACGAGCAGTACTTC. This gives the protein CASSNTGVGYEQYF.

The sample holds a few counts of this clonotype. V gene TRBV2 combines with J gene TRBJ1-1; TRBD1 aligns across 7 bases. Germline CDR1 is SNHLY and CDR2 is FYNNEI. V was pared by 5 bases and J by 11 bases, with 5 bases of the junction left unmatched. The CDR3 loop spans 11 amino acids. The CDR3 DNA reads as TGTGCCAGCAGTTTGAGGGGGCCGGCTTTCTTT. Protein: CASSLRGPAFF.

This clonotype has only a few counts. The DNA for the CDR3 is TGCGCCAGCAGCTCCCATGCGGGAGGGACCGGGGAGCTGTTTTTT. The encoded protein is CASSSHAGGTGELFF. V and J are TRBV10-2 and TRBJ2-2; 9 bases line up with TRBD2. In germline, CDR1 is WSHSY, CDR2 SAAADI. The length of the CDR3 is 15 residues. Trimming removed 6 bases from V and 5 bases from J; junction bases left unmatched: 7.

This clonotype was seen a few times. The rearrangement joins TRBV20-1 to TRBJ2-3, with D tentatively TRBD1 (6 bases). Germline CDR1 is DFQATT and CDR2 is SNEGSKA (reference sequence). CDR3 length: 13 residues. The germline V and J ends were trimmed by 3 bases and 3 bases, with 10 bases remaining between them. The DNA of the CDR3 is TGCAGTGCTAGGTTACAGGGAACAGATACGCAGTATTTT. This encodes CSARLQGTDTQYF.

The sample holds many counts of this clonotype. The CDR3 protein is CASSLDPRGRETQYF. CDR3 nucleotides: TGTGCCAGCAGCTTAGATCCCAGGGGTCGAGAGACCCAGTACTTC. The V and J genes are TRBV7-3 and TRBJ2-5; a weak D match, TRBD1 (6 bases). V shed 2 bases and J shed 4 bases, with 14 bases lying between them. Germline values: CDR1 SGHTA, CDR2 FQGTGA. The CDR3 length is 15 residues. Based on the CDR3 plus reference TRBV7-3 and TRBJ2-5, the full variable domain is GAGVSQTPSNKVTEKGKYVELRCDPISGHTALYWYRQSLGQGPEFLIYFQGTGAADDSGLPNDRFFAVRPEGSVSTLKIQRTERGDSAVYLCASSLDPRGRETQYFGPGTRLLVL.

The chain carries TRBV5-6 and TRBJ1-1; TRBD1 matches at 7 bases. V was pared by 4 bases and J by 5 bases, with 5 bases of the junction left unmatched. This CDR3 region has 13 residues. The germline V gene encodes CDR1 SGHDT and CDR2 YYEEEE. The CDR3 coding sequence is TGTGCCAGCAGCGACTGGGACAGAACTGAAGCTTTCTTT. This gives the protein CASSDWDRTEAFF.

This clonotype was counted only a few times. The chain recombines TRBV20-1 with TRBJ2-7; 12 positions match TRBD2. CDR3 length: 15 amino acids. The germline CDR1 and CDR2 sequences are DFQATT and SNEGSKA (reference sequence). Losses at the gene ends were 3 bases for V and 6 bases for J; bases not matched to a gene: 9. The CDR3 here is CSASFSSGRAVEQYF. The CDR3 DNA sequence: TGCAGTGCTAGTTTTTCTAGCGGGAGGGCCGTCGAGCAGTACTTC.

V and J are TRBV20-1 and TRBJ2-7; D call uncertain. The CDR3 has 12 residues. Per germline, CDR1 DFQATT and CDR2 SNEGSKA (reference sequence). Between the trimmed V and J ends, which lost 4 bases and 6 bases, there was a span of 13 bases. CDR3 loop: CSATSTPLEQYF. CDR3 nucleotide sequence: TGCAGTGCTACTTCTACCCCCCTCGAGCAGTACTTC.

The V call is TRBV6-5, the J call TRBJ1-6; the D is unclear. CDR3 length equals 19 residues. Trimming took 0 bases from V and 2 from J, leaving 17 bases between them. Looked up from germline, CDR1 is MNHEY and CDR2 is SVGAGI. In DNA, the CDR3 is TGTGCCAGCAGTTACTCCCTCGCTAGGGTGGAGGCCTATAATTCACCCCTCCACTTT. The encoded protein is CASSYSLARVEAYNSPLHF.

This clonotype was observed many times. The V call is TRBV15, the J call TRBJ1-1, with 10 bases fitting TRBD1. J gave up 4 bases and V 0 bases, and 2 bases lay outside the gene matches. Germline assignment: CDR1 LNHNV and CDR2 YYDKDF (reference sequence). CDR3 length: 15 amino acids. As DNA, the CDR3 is TGTGCCACCAGCAGAGATGGGACAGGGGCCACTGAAGCTTTCTTT. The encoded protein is CATSRDGTGATEAFF.

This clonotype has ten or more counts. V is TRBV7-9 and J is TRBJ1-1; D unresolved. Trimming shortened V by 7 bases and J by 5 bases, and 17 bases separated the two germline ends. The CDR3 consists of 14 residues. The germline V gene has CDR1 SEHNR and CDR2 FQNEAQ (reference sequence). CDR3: CASTRDGASTEAFF. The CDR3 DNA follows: TGTGCCAGCACCCGAGATGGAGCGAGTACTGAAGCTTTCTTT.

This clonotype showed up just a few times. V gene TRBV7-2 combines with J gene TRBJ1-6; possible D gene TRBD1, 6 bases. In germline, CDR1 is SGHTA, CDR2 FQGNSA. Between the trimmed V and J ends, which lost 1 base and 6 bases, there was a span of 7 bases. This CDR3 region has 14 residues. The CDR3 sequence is CASSLGTANSPLHF. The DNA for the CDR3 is TGTGCCAGCAGCTTAGGGACAGCTAATTCACCCCTCCACTTT.

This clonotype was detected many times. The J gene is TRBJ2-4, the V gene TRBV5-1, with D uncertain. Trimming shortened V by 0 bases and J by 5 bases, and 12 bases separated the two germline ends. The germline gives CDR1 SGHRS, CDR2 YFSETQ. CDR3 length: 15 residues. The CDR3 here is CASSLDPRAENIQYF. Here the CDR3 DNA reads TGCGCCAGCAGCTTGGACCCCCGGGCGGAAAACATTCAGTACTTC.

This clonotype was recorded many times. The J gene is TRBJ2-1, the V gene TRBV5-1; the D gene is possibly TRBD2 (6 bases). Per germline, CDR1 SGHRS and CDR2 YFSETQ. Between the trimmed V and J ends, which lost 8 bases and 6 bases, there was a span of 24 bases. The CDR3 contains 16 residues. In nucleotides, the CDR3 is TGCGCCAGTCGCCCCTCCCCGGGACTGGATCCCAATGAGCAGTTCTTC. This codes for CASRPSPGLDPNEQFF.

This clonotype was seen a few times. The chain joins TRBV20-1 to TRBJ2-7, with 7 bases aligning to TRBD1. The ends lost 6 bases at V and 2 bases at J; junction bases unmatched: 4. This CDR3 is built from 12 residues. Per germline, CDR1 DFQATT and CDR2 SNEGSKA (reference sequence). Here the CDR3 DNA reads TGCAGTGCCACCCAGGGGGCCTACGAGCAGTACTTC. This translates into CSATQGAYEQYF.

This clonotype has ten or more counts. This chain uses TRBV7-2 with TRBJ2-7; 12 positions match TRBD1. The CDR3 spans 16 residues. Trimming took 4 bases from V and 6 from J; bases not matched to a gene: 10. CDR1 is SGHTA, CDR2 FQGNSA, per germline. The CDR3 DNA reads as TGTGCCAGCAGCTCCACCACCGGGACAGGGGGCTCCGAGCAGTACTTC. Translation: CASSSTTGTGGSEQYF.

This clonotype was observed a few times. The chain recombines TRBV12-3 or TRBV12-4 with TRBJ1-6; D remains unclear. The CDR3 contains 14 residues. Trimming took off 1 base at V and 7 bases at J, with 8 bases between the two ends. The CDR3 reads CASSLVGNNSPLHF. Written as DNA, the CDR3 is TGTGCCAGCAGTTTAGTTGGTAACAATTCACCCCTCCACTTT.

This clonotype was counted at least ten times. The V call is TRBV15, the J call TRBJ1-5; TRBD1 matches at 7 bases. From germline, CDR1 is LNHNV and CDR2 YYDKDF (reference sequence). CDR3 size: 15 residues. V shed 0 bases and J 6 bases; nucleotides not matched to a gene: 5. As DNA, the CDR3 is TGTGCCACCAGCAGAGATCCAGGGGGGGGTCAGCCCCAGCATTTT. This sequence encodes CATSRDPGGGQPQHF.